These 27 T cell receptor beta chains originate from one sample sequenced in a study of Graves' ophthalmopathy and Graves' hyperthyroidism. Amplifying from RNA transcripts, the study obtained TCR beta CDR3 regions. HTBI primers were used in a first-round RT-PCR, which preceded a second-round multiplex PCR. TCRdb re-called the multiplex PCR reads through MiXCR, storing one row per CDR3 protein. The repertoire holds some 410,000 distinct CDR3 sequences, with around 20% as singletons. The source material was peripheral blood. All receptors derive from a woman aged 18-29 years with stable Graves' hyperthyroidism.

This clonotype was recorded many times. The V gene is TRBV7-2, the J gene TRBJ1-5; TRBD1 aligns across 9 bases. Germline loops: CDR1 SGHTA, CDR2 FQGNSA. The CDR3 has 15 amino acids. The V gene end was trimmed by 5 bases and the J gene end by 7 bases; junction bases not matched to a gene: 9. CDR3 DNA sequence: TGTGCCAGCAGCGGGGGACAGGGCTTTGGGCAGCCCCAGCATTTT. Residues: CASSGGQGFGQPQHF.

The V and J genes are TRBV2 and TRBJ1-1; perhaps TRBD1 as D (5 bases). Germline assignment: CDR1 SNHLY and CDR2 FYNNEI. V was shortened by 7 bases and J by 4 bases, with 13 bases between the two germline ends. The CDR3 is 13 amino acids. The CDR3 spells CASISPGGTEAFF. CDR3 nucleotide sequence: TGTGCCAGCATTTCCCCGGGGGGCACTGAAGCTTTCTTT.

The sample holds many counts of this clonotype. The gene calls are TRBV20-1 and TRBJ2-5; 11 bases match TRBD2. The CDR3 is made up of 15 amino acids. Germline values: CDR1 DFQATT, CDR2 SNEGSKA (reference sequence). The trim removed 4 bases at V and 5 bases at J, leaving 9 bases unmatched. The CDR3 DNA reads as TGCAGTGCTAATGTAGCGGGAGGGCCGAGTGAGACCCAGTACTTC. It specifies CSANVAGGPSETQYF.

The V call is TRBV12-3 or TRBV12-4, the J call TRBJ1-6; D is perhaps TRBD1 (6 bases). V was pared by 1 base and J by 9 bases, with 10 bases between. The CDR3 sequence is 14 residues long. The CDR3 DNA reads TGTGCCAGCAGTTTAGGGACAGTGTTTTCACCCCTCCACTTT. Residues: CASSLGTVFSPLHF.

This clonotype has at least ten counts. The chain recombines TRBV5-4 with TRBJ1-2; 8 bases are a match to TRBD1. The CDR3 extends over 13 amino acids. Germline V gene data show CDR1 as SGHNT and CDR2 as YYREEE (reference sequence). V lost 1 base and J lost 10; bases outside the gene matches: 6. CDR3 coding DNA: TGTGCCAGCAGCTTGCAGTCAGGGGGCGACTACACCTTC. Translated: CASSLQSGGDYTF.

The rearrangement joins TRBV12-3 or TRBV12-4 to TRBJ1-5, with TRBD1 matching 7 bases. V gave up 6 bases and J gave up 1 base; unmatched junction bases: 6. This CDR3 has 15 amino acids. The DNA of the CDR3 is TGTGCCAGCAGGGTCGACAGGGCGAGCAATCAGCCCCAGCATTTT. Residues: CASRVDRASNQPQHF.

Many counts were recorded for this clonotype. The chain has TRBV5-1 and TRBJ1-1, with D maybe TRBD1 (6 bases). Germline V gene sequence: CDR1 SGHRS, CDR2 YFSETQ. The germline V and J ends were trimmed by 0 bases and 0 bases, with 15 bases remaining between them. The CDR3 runs 17 residues. CDR3 region: CASSLVFGGPVNTEAFF. The DNA for the CDR3 is TGCGCCAGCAGCTTGGTATTCGGGGGCCCGGTGAACACTGAAGCTTTCTTT.

This clonotype was detected many times. This chain links TRBV12-3 or TRBV12-4 with TRBJ1-1; D is uncertain. The CDR3 is 14 residues long. V lost 5 bases and J 2 bases, leaving 12 bases between the germline ends. CDR3 sequence (DNA): TGTGCCAGCAGTACCCTCGACCGAAACACTGAAGCTTTCTTT. It encodes CASSTLDRNTEAFF.

Ten or more counts support this clonotype. The CDR3: CAISESGQYYEQYF. DNA of the CDR3: TGTGCCATCAGTGAGTCTGGACAATACTACGAGCAGTACTTC. The chain uses TRBV10-3 and TRBJ2-7, with D perhaps TRBD1 (5 bases). Per germline, CDR1 ENHRY and CDR2 SYGVKD. The CDR3 contains 14 residues. V lost 0 bases to trimming and J lost 3 bases, with 9 bases between them.

This clonotype appeared many times. The J gene is TRBJ2-7, the V gene TRBV5-1; 10 bases line up with TRBD2. Looked up from germline, CDR1 is SGHRS and CDR2 is YFSETQ. This CDR3 is built from 15 residues. Trimming cost V 4 bases and J 0 bases; bases outside gene matches: 4. This CDR3 reads CASSAGLALSYEQYF. CDR3 sequence (DNA): TGCGCCAGCAGCGCGGGACTAGCGCTCTCCTACGAGCAGTACTTC.

This clonotype was seen at least ten times. The gene calls are TRBV5-4 and TRBJ1-1; 7 bases map to TRBD1. The germline CDR1 and CDR2 sequences are SGHNT and YYREEE (reference sequence). The CDR3 runs to 16 residues. The J segment lost 0 bases and the V segment lost 1 base, leaving 6 bases of the junction unmatched. CDR3 nucleotides: TGTGCCAGCAGCTTGAACCCGGGACAGATGAACACTGAAGCTTTCTTT. It specifies CASSLNPGQMNTEAFF.

This clonotype came up many times. The rearrangement links TRBV24-1 to TRBJ1-1, with D maybe TRBD1 (5 bases). V was pared by 5 bases and J by 7 bases, with 16 bases between. This CDR3 region has 14 residues. Germline lookup yields CDR1 KGHDR and CDR2 SFDVKD. Here the CDR3 reads CATSGPGFPGEAFF. CDR3 nucleotides: TGTGCCACCAGTGGCCCAGGGTTTCCGGGTGAAGCTTTCTTT.

The table lists this clonotype with many counts. A much larger clone lies a single base off, so this may be a read error. The gene calls are TRBV6-5 and TRBJ2-7; the match to TRBD1 covers 7 bases. The CDR3 length is 13 residues. The junction had 1 base not matched to a gene; V was cut back by 4 bases and J by 1 base. The germline V gene has CDR1 MNHEY and CDR2 SVGAGI. The chain's CDR3 is CASSWGQSYEQYF. The CDR3 DNA reads TGTGCCAGCAGTTGGGGACAGTCCTACGAGCAGTACTTC.

This clonotype appeared many times. V is TRBV27 and J is TRBJ2-7, with D possibly being TRBD1 (6 bases). V lost 3 bases, J lost 6 bases, and 12 bases lay in between. The CDR3 sequence is 13 residues long. Germline values: CDR1 MNHEY, CDR2 SMNVEV (reference sequence). The DNA for the CDR3 is TGTGCCAGCAGTTTTGGCAGGGGCGTCGAGCAGTACTTC. This codes for CASSFGRGVEQYF.

The gene calls are TRBV25-1 and TRBJ1-2; 9 bases are a match to TRBD1. J lost 3 bases, V lost 6 bases, and 5 bases had no gene match. This CDR3 is built from 14 residues. Germline assignment: CDR1 MGHDK and CDR2 SYGVNS. CDR3 bases: TGTGCCAGCAGCGGGACAGGGAGGTACTATGGCTACACCTTC. It codes for CASSGTGRYYGYTF.

This clonotype was detected many times. The chain joins TRBV6-5 to TRBJ2-7; 7 bases line up with TRBD1. V was pared by 6 bases and J by 3 bases, with 5 bases of the junction left unmatched. This CDR3 is built from 13 residues. Looked up from germline, CDR1 is MNHEY and CDR2 is SVGAGI. CDR3 in amino acids: CASSKNRGYEQYF. CDR3 coding DNA: TGTGCCAGCAGCAAGAACAGGGGCTACGAGCAGTACTTC.

In this sample, this clonotype turned up many times. The chain recombines TRBV6-1 with TRBJ1-5, with a weak D call TRBD1 (6 bases). CDR1 and CDR2 from the germline V gene are MNHNS and SASEGT. V was clipped by 2 bases and J by 7 bases, with 21 bases between them. The CDR3 is 17 residues long. The CDR3 is CASSERVDTGRFQPQHF. CDR3 nucleotides: TGTGCCAGCAGTGAAAGGGTTGATACAGGGCGGTTCCAGCCCCAGCATTTT.

There are many counts of this clonotype. The V and J genes are TRBV7-9 and TRBJ2-7, with TRBD2 as a possible D gene (5 bases). Germline V gene data show CDR1 as SEHNR and CDR2 as FQNEAQ (reference sequence). Trimming took off 0 bases at V and 6 bases at J, with 9 bases between the two ends. This CDR3 spans 13 amino acids. As DNA, the CDR3 is TGTGCCAGCAGCTTAGCGGGAGAGGTCGAGCAGTACTTC. Encoded protein: CASSLAGEVEQYF.

This clonotype was seen at least ten times. The chain has TRBV5-1 and TRBJ1-2; 8 positions match TRBD1. With V trimmed by 3 bases and J by 4 bases, 8 bases remained unmatched. CDR1 SGHRS and CDR2 YFSETQ come from the germline V gene. The CDR3 extends over 15 amino acids. CDR3 bases: TGCGCCAGCAGCTCCGCAGGGGGCACTATCTATGGCTACACCTTC. Translation gives CASSSAGGTIYGYTF.

This clonotype was seen many times. Compared with germline, one end of the junction differs, possibly owing to a read error. The CDR3 protein is CASSLHPGQETQYF. The CDR3 DNA follows: TGTGCTAGCAGCCTACACCCGGGACAAGAGACCCAGTACTTC. The J gene is TRBJ2-5, the V gene TRBV7-7; weak D call: TRBD2 (5 bases). This CDR3 is 14 amino acids long. Per germline, CDR1 SSHAT and CDR2 FNYEAQ (reference sequence).

This clonotype has a handful of counts. The V and J genes are TRBV29-1 and TRBJ1-1; D gene uncertain. Looked up from germline, CDR1 is SQVTM and CDR2 is ANQGSEA. V lost 1 base, J lost 0 bases, and 6 bases lay in between. This CDR3 comprises 13 residues. The CDR3 DNA reads TGCAGCGTTGAAGCCGTTATGAACACTGAAGCTTTCTTT. This gives the protein CSVEAVMNTEAFF.

This clonotype has a count of ten or more. The rearrangement joins TRBV4-1 to TRBJ1-5; D gene ambiguous. Per germline, CDR1 MGHRA and CDR2 YSYEKL. The CDR3 is made up of 16 amino acids. V lost 0 bases to trimming and J lost 0 bases, with 9 bases between them. Here the CDR3 DNA reads TGCGCCAGCAGCCAAGATCACCCAAGTAGCAATCAGCCCCAGCATTTT. Its translation: CASSQDHPSSNQPQHF.

In this sample, this clonotype turned up many times. The V gene is TRBV20-1, the J gene TRBJ2-7, with D possibly being TRBD1 (6 bases). The CDR3 has 15 residues. CDR1 is DFQATT and CDR2 is SNEGSKA in the germline V gene (reference sequence). V lost 4 bases and J lost 0, with 16 bases in between. CDR3 nucleotides: TGCAGTGCTACCCTGGGACAACGATACTCCTACGAGCAGTACTTC. Protein: CSATLGQRYSYEQYF.

This rearrangement joins TRBV7-6 to TRBJ2-5, with no clear D. Germline-derived CDR1 and CDR2 are SGHVS and FNYEAQ. Trimming pared 7 bases from V and 5 bases from J, leaving 8 bases between. The CDR3 extends over 11 amino acids. CDR3 sequence reads: CASNAGETQYF. The CDR3 DNA reads as TGTGCCAGCAACGCCGGGGAGACCCAGTACTTC.

This clonotype has at least ten counts. The V and J genes are TRBV7-2 and TRBJ2-5; 9 positions agree with TRBD2. CDR1 SGHTA and CDR2 FQGNSA come from the germline V gene. The trim removed 5 bases at V and 2 bases at J, leaving 6 bases unmatched. The CDR3 has 15 amino acids. The CDR3 DNA sequence: TGTGCCAGCAGCAAGACTAGCGGAAGACAAGAGACCCAGTACTTC. Protein product: CASSKTSGRQETQYF.

The rearrangement uses TRBV6-1 and TRBJ2-5; tentatively, D is TRBD1 (5 bases). This CDR3 is 15 amino acids long. The V and J ends lost 6 bases and 1 base respectively, with 15 bases between them. The germline CDR1 and CDR2 sequences are MNHNS and SASEGT. The DNA of the CDR3 is TGTGCCAGCAGCACCTTCCATGGGGCCCAAGAGACCCAGTACTTC. Translated: CASSTFHGAQETQYF.

The CDR3 loop reads CASTKSTNTGELFF. CDR3 nucleotide sequence: TGCGCCAGCACCAAGAGTACGAACACCGGGGAGCTGTTTTTT. This chain connects TRBV5-1 to TRBJ2-2; D is unclear. The CDR3 loop spans 14 amino acids. Germline CDR1 is SGHRS and CDR2 is YFSETQ. The germline V and J ends were trimmed by 6 bases and 0 bases, with 9 bases remaining between them.